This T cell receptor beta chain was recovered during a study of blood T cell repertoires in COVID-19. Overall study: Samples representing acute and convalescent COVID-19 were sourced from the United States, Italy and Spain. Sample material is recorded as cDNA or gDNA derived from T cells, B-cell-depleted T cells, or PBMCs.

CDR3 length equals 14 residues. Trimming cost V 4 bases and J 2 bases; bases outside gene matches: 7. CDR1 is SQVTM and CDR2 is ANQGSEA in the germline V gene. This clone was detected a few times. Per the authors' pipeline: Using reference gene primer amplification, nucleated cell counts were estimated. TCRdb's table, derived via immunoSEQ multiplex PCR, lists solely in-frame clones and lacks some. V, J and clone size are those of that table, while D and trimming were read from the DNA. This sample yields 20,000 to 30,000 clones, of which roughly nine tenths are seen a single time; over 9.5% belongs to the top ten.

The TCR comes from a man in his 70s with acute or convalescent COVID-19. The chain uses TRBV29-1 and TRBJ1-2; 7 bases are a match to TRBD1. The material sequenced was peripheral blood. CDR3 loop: CSVVETGDNYGYTF. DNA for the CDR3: TGCAGCGTTGTAGAAACAGGGGACAACTATGGCTACACCTTC.